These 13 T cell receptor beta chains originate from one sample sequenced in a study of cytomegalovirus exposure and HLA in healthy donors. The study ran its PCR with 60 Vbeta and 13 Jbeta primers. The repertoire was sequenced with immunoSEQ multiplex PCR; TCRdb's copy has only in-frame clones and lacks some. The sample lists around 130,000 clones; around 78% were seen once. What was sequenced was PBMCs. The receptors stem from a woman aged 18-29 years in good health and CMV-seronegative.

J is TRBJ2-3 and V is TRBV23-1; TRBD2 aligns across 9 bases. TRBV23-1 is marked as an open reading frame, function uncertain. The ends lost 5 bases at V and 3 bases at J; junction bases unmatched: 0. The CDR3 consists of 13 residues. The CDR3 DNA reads TGCGCCAGCAGTAGCGGGAGGACAGATACGCAGTATTTT. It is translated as CASSSGRTDTQYF.

The CDR3 loop reads CASSLSTGRYEQYF. In DNA, the CDR3 is TGTGCCAGCAGTTTATCAACAGGGCGCTACGAGCAGTACTTC. The chain uses TRBV27 and TRBJ2-7; maybe TRBD1 (6 bases). Germline loops: CDR1 MNHEY, CDR2 SMNVEV (reference sequence). This CDR3 comprises 14 residues. With 0 bases removed from V and 3 bases from J, the gap between germline ends came to 9 bases.

CDR3 nucleotides: TGCGCCAGCAGATTACAGGACTCTGGAAACACCATATATTTT. Protein sequence: CASRLQDSGNTIYF. The rearrangement uses TRBV5-1 and TRBJ1-3; tentative D call: TRBD1 (5 bases). Germline loops: CDR1 SGHRS, CDR2 YFSETQ. This CDR3 is built from 14 residues. Trimming took off 5 bases at V and 0 bases at J, with 9 bases between the two ends.

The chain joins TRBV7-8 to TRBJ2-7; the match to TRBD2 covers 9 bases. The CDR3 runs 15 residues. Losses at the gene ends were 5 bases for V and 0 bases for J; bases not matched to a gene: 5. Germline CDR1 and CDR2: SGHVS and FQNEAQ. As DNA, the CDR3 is TGTGCCAGCAGCCCACTAGCGGGCAACTCCTACGAGCAGTACTTC. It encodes CASSPLAGNSYEQYF.

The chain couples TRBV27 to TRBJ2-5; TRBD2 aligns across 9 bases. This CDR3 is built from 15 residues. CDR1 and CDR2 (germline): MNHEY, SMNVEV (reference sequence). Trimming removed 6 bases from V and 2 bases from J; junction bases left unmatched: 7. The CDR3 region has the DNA TGTGCCAGCAGCTTTAGCGGGAGTGCACAAGAGACCCAGTACTTC. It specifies CASSFSGSAQETQYF.

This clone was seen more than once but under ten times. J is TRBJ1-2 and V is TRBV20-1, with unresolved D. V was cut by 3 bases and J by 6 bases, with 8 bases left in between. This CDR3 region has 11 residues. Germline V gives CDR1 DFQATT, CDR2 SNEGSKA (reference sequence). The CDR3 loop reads CSASIQNGYTF. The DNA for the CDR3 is TGCAGTGCTAGTATACAGAATGGCTACACCTTC.

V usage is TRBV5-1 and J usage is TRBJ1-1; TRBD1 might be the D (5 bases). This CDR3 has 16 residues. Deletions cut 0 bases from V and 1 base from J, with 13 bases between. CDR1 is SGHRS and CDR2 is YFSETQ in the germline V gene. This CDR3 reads CASSLALDNPNTEAFF. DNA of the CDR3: TGCGCCAGCAGCTTGGCCCTGGACAACCCGAACACTGAAGCTTTCTTT. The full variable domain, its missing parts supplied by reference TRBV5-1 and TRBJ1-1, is KAGVTQTPRYLIKTRGQQVTLSCSPISGHRSVSWYQQTPGQGLQFLFEYFSETQRNKGNFPGRFSGRQFSNSRSEMNVSTLELGDSALYLCASSLALDNPNTEAFFGQGTRLTVV.

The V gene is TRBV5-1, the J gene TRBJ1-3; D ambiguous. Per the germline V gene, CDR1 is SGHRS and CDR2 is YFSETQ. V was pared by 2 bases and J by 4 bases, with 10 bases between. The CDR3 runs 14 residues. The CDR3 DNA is TGCGCCAGCAGCTTAAGACCGGGGGGAAACACCATATATTTT. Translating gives CASSLRPGGNTIYF.

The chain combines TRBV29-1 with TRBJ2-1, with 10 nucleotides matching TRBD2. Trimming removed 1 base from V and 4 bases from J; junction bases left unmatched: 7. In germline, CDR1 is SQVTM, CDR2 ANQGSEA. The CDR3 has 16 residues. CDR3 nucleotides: TGCAGCGTTGAAGGTACGACTAGCGGGTTGTACAATGAGCAGTTCTTC. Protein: CSVEGTTSGLYNEQFF.

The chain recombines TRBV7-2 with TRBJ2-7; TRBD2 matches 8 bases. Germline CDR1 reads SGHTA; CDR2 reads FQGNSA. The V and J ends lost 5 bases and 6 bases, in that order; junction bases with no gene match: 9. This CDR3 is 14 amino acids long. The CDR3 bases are TGTGCCAGCAGCCCTGGGCTAGCGGGCCGCGAGCAGTACTTC. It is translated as CASSPGLAGREQYF.

CDR3 amino acids: CASSMDTLTDSGNTIYF. The CDR3 nucleotides are TGTGCCAGTAGTATGGACACCTTGACTGACTCTGGAAACACCATATATTTT. The V gene is TRBV19, the J gene TRBJ1-3; weak D call: TRBD1 (5 bases). Deletions cut 3 bases from V and 0 bases from J, with 15 bases between. CDR3 length: 17 amino acids. Looked up from germline, CDR1 is LNHDA and CDR2 is SQIVND (reference sequence).

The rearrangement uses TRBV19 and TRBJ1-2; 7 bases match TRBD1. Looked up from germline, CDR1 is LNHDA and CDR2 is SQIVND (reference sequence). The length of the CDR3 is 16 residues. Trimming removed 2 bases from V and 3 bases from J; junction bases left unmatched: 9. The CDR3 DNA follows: TGTGCCAGTAGTATACGCCGTGGACAGGCCTACTATGGCTACACCTTC. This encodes CASSIRRGQAYYGYTF.

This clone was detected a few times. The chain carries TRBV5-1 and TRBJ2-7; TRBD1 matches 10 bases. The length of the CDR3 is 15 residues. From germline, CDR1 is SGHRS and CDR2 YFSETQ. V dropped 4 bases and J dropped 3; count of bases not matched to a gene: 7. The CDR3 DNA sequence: TGCGCCAGCAGCGGGGACAGGGGAGCTCGCTACGAGCAGTACTTC. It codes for CASSGDRGARYEQYF.